What follows are 31 T cell receptor beta chains derived from one specimen sequenced in a study of cytomegalovirus exposure and HLA in healthy donors. Primers for the PCR totalled 60 Vbeta and 13 Jbeta. Sequencing used immunoSEQ multiplex PCR; TCRdb keeps in-frame clones, though not all of them. Here the sample spans 150,000 or so clones, roughly 80% being singletons. Sequencing input: PBMCs. All receptors come from a middle-aged man in good health and CMV-seropositive.

The rearrangement joins TRBV5-1 to TRBJ2-7, with TRBD1 matching 8 bases. V was pared by 3 bases and J by 2 bases, with 7 bases of the junction left unmatched. The CDR3 is 15 amino acids. Per germline, CDR1 SGHRS and CDR2 YFSETQ. CDR3 region: CASSSGTGQAYEQYF. The CDR3 nucleotides are TGCGCCAGCAGCTCGGGCACGGGACAGGCCTACGAGCAGTACTTC.

This sequence joins TRBV25-1 and TRBJ2-3; 7 positions match TRBD2. This CDR3 has 16 residues. J was trimmed by 4 bases and V by 1 base; bases with no gene match: 8. Germline V lookup: CDR1 MGHDK, CDR2 SYGVNS. This CDR3 reads CASSELGTTRADTQYF. In DNA form, the CDR3 reads TGTGCCAGCAGTGAATTGGGGACTACGAGGGCAGATACGCAGTATTTT.

The genes are TRBV21-1 and TRBJ2-5; the D call in the table, TRBD2, was not verified against the DNA. TRBV21-1 is annotated as a pseudogene. This CDR3 spans 13 amino acids. The CDR3 nucleotides are TGTGCCAGCAGCGGGAGGGGCCAAGAGACCCAGTACTTC. Protein: CASSGRGQETQYF.

This clone showed up just once. The chain employs TRBV28 and TRBJ1-2; 8 bases agree with TRBD1. After removal of 3 bases from V and 2 bases from J, the junction contained 5 bases not matched to a gene. The CDR3 loop spans 15 amino acids. Germline V gene lookup returns CDR1 MDHEN and CDR2 SYDVKM. CDR3 in DNA: TGTGCCAGCAGTTTGCCGACAGGGGCGAACTATGGCTACACCTTC. It codes for CASSLPTGANYGYTF.

A word on this clone: Other DNA sequences in the same sample also yield this CDR3. The V call is TRBV5-1, the J call TRBJ1-1, with 7 bases identical to TRBD1. Trimming took 2 bases from V and 3 from J; bases not matched to a gene: 1. Germline CDR1 SGHRS, CDR2 YFSETQ. The CDR3 consists of 13 residues. The CDR3 is CASSFTGDTEAFF. The DNA of the CDR3 is TGCGCCAGCAGCTTTACAGGGGACACTGAAGCTTTCTTT. Using reference TRBV5-1 and TRBJ1-1 for the parts outside the CDR3, the full variable domain is KAGVTQTPRYLIKTRGQQVTLSCSPISGHRSVSWYQQTPGQGLQFLFEYFSETQRNKGNFPGRFSGRQFSNSRSEMNVSTLELGDSALYLCASSFTGDTEAFFGQGTRLTVV.

V usage is TRBV9 and J usage is TRBJ2-5; D is perhaps TRBD2 (6 bases). The CDR3 has 16 amino acids. Germline CDR1 and CDR2: SGDLS and YYNGEE. Deletions cut 0 bases from V and 4 bases from J, with 16 bases between. In DNA, the CDR3 is TGTGCCAGCAGCGTAGGTGGGTCCGGGGGATTAGAGACCCAGTACTTC. Its protein product is CASSVGGSGGLETQYF.

The J gene is TRBJ2-7, the V gene TRBV10-1; 8 bases line up with TRBD1. Germline lookup yields CDR1 WNHNN and CDR2 SYGVQD (reference sequence). Losses at the gene ends were 2 bases for V and 5 bases for J; bases not matched to a gene: 8. There are 15 residues in the CDR3. CDR3 in amino acids: CASSEAGTGFDEQYF. The CDR3 DNA reads TGCGCCAGCAGTGAGGCCGGGACAGGTTTTGACGAGCAGTACTTC.

V is TRBV27 and J is TRBJ1-1; D possibly corresponds to TRBD1 (5 bases). Germline V CDR1 and CDR2: MNHEY, SMNVEV (reference sequence). The V end was cut by 2 bases, the J end by 3 bases, with 7 bases between. This CDR3 is built from 13 residues. The CDR3 reads CASSLVGDTEAFF. DNA of the CDR3: TGTGCCAGCAGTTTAGTAGGGGACACTGAAGCTTTCTTT.

V usage is TRBV5-1 and J usage is TRBJ2-7; 12 nucleotides match TRBD2. This CDR3 spans 16 amino acids. The trim removed 2 bases at V and 3 bases at J, leaving 6 bases unmatched. In germline, CDR1 is SGHRS, CDR2 YFSETQ. The CDR3 is CASSFGLAGSRYEQYF. The CDR3 DNA reads TGCGCCAGCAGCTTCGGACTAGCGGGATCCCGCTACGAGCAGTACTTC.

This clone has a handful of counts. The germline gene is not matched at one end of the junction; a read error may be the cause. V gene TRBV9 combines with J gene TRBJ2-7, with 9 positions matching TRBD1. This CDR3 is 14 amino acids long. Germline V gene sequence: CDR1 SGDLS, CDR2 YYNGEE. CDR3 DNA: TGTGCCAGCAGCCCCCAACCCGGGACAGGGCCAGAGAGTTTC. This encodes CASSPQPGTGPESF.

J is TRBJ2-5 and V is TRBV6-5; 8 bases fit TRBD1. The J call could be wrong; TRBJ2-7 is a better fit for the DNA end. This CDR3 spans 14 amino acids. Germline CDR1 MNHEY, CDR2 SVGAGI. The CDR3 region has the DNA TGTGCCAGCAGTCTCCAGGGGGCCTCCTACGAGCAGTACTTC. This codes for CASSLQGASYEQYF.

The chain joins TRBV29-1 to TRBJ2-1; TRBD2 matches at 8 bases. Germline lookup yields CDR1 SQVTM and CDR2 ANQGSEA. The CDR3 sequence is 15 residues long. J lost 0 bases, V lost 7 bases, and 8 bases had no gene match. The CDR3 loop is CSARKGLDSYNEQFF. CDR3 bases: TGCAGCGCCCGAAAGGGACTAGACTCCTACAATGAGCAGTTCTTC.

The chain joins TRBV29-1 to TRBJ1-2, with no clear D. Germline CDR1 is SQVTM and CDR2 is ANQGSEA. This CDR3 has 13 amino acids. V lost 6 bases, J lost 4 bases, and 15 bases lay in between. CDR3: CSVIHRFGYGYTF. Written as DNA, the CDR3 is TGCAGCGTAATACACAGATTCGGCTATGGCTACACCTTC.

The chain recombines TRBV27 with TRBJ2-1; no firm D call. Germline V lookup: CDR1 MNHEY, CDR2 SMNVEV (reference sequence). V gave up 5 bases and J gave up 4 bases, with 9 bases separating them. The CDR3 has 13 amino acids. The CDR3 is CASSLSIYNEQFF. Here the CDR3 DNA reads TGTGCCAGCAGTCTGAGCATTTACAATGAGCAGTTCTTC.

This clone was counted a few times. The genes are TRBV4-1 and TRBJ2-5, with a weak D call TRBD1 (5 bases). Between the trimmed V and J ends, which lost 4 bases and 2 bases, there was a span of 11 bases. CDR1 MGHRA and CDR2 YSYEKL come from the germline V gene. The CDR3 loop spans 14 amino acids. The CDR3 nucleotides read TGCGCCAGCAGCCCAGGGTGGGGACAAGAGACCCAGTACTTC. Its protein product is CASSPGWGQETQYF.

The rearrangement uses TRBV28 and TRBJ2-1, with 10 bases aligning to TRBD1. CDR1 is MDHEN, CDR2 SYDVKM, per germline. The ends lost 5 bases at V and 9 bases at J; junction bases unmatched: 13. CDR3 length equals 16 residues. In DNA, the CDR3 is TGTGCCAGCAGTGGCTCAGGGACAGGGGATGTAGGTGAGCAGTTCTTC. Protein sequence: CASSGSGTGDVGEQFF.

This chain uses TRBV5-1 with TRBJ1-4, with TRBD1 as a possible D gene (5 bases). Per germline, CDR1 SGHRS and CDR2 YFSETQ. V was cut by 3 bases and J by 2 bases, with 8 bases left in between. The CDR3 is made up of 14 amino acids. The CDR3 DNA follows: TGCGCCAGCAGCTCCGACAGTACTAATGAAAAACTGTTTTTT. This gives the protein CASSSDSTNEKLFF.

This chain connects TRBV13 to TRBJ2-3; 8 nucleotides agree with TRBD2. Germline V gene sequence: CDR1 PRHDT, CDR2 FYEKMQ (reference sequence). Trimming removed 8 bases from V and 6 bases from J; junction bases left unmatched: 10. The CDR3 contains 14 residues. This CDR3 reads CASARGGRWDTQYF. The DNA for the CDR3 is TGTGCCAGCGCGAGGGGCGGGAGGTGGGATACGCAGTATTTT.

The rearrangement links TRBV15 to TRBJ2-5, with 7 bases identical to TRBD2. V was pared by 1 base and J by 5 bases, with 10 bases of the junction left unmatched. The CDR3 has 16 residues. The germline CDR1 and CDR2 sequences are LNHNV and YYDKDF (reference sequence). The CDR3 is CATSRAGGGSYETQYF. The CDR3 DNA reads TGTGCCACCAGCAGAGCGGGCGGCGGGAGCTATGAGACCCAGTACTTC.

The V gene is TRBV18, the J gene TRBJ1-4; TRBD1 is a possible D gene (5 bases). Germline CDR1 and CDR2: KGHSH and LQKENI. CDR3 size: 15 residues. V was shortened by 2 bases and J by 4 bases, with 11 bases between the two germline ends. CDR3 sequence (DNA): TGTGCCAGCTCACCAAACCCGGGGGATAATGAAAAACTGTTTTTT. It specifies CASSPNPGDNEKLFF.

The rearrangement uses TRBV5-1 and TRBJ1-6; TRBD1 agrees at 9 bases. Trimming removed 3 bases from V and 7 bases from J; junction bases left unmatched: 2. The CDR3 runs to 14 residues. Looked up from germline, CDR1 is SGHRS and CDR2 is YFSETQ. This chain's CDR3 is CASSSGQGNSPLHF. For the CDR3, the DNA is TGCGCCAGCAGCTCGGGACAGGGCAATTCACCCCTCCACTTT.

This clone was detected only a few times. V is TRBV6-1 and J is TRBJ2-7; D perhaps matches TRBD2 (6 bases). The V end was cut by 2 bases, the J end by 6 bases, with 17 bases between. The germline V gene encodes CDR1 MNHNS and CDR2 SASEGT. The CDR3 runs 15 residues. For the CDR3, the DNA is TGTGCCAGCAGTGAACAGTACAGGCGGGAAGGCGAGCAGTACTTC. Translating gives CASSEQYRREGEQYF.

This clone was observed once. The chain is built from TRBV18 and TRBJ2-1; 10 nucleotides agree with TRBD2. CDR3 length: 16 residues. Germline loops: CDR1 KGHSH, CDR2 LQKENI. With 3 bases clipped from V and 5 bases from J, the junction kept 7 bases outside the gene matches. CDR3 protein: CASSPGLAGVNNEQFF. CDR3 in DNA: TGTGCCAGCTCACCGGGCCTAGCGGGAGTTAACAATGAGCAGTTCTTC.

The rearrangement links TRBV7-6 to TRBJ2-1, with D perhaps matching TRBD2 (6 bases). This CDR3 region has 14 residues. From germline, CDR1 is SGHVS and CDR2 FNYEAQ. V lost 1 base and J 2 bases, leaving 6 bases between the germline ends. The CDR3: CASSLGLAYNEQFF. CDR3 sequence (DNA): TGTGCCAGCAGCTTAGGACTAGCCTACAATGAGCAGTTCTTC.

This chain uses TRBV7-9 with TRBJ2-3; 8 bases fit TRBD2. The germline V gene has CDR1 SEHNR and CDR2 FQNEAQ (reference sequence). This CDR3 region has 14 residues. V trimming: 3 bases; J trimming: 6 bases; junction bases outside the gene matches: 5. The CDR3 DNA is TGTGCCAGCAGCTTTAGCGGGACCTTGGATACGCAGTATTTT. It encodes CASSFSGTLDTQYF.

This clone has just one count. The chain is built from TRBV11-2 and TRBJ2-7; perhaps TRBD2 as D (5 bases). The length of the CDR3 is 14 residues. Germline V gene lookup returns CDR1 SGHAT and CDR2 FQNNGV. V was shortened by 4 bases and J by 9 bases, with 19 bases between the two germline ends. The CDR3 loop reads CASSSRVKRAGQYF. The CDR3 nucleotides read TGTGCCAGCAGCTCCCGGGTGAAGAGGGCCGGGCAGTACTTC.

V and J are TRBV9 and TRBJ2-3; perhaps TRBD2 as D (6 bases). In germline, CDR1 is SGDLS, CDR2 YYNGEE. Trimming took off 5 bases at V and 2 bases at J, with 12 bases between the two ends. The CDR3 is 14 residues long. This CDR3 reads CASSRDSYTDTQYF. The CDR3 DNA reads TGTGCCAGCAGTAGGGACTCGTACACAGATACGCAGTATTTT.

This clone showed up just a few times. The chain has TRBV7-9 and TRBJ2-2; a possible D gene is TRBD2 (6 bases). The CDR3 has 17 residues. Germline V CDR1 and CDR2: SEHNR, FQNEAQ (reference sequence). V lost 1 base and J 5 bases, leaving 17 bases between the germline ends. CDR3 residues: CASSLGWLGRRTGELFF. For the CDR3, the DNA is TGTGCCAGCAGCTTAGGGTGGCTAGGGAGGAGGACCGGGGAGCTGTTTTTT.

The V gene is TRBV4-3, the J gene TRBJ2-2; no definite D call. The germline V gene encodes CDR1 LGHNA and CDR2 YSLEER. CDR3 length: 14 residues. Trimming removed 1 base at V and 3 bases at J, with 6 bases between. The CDR3 DNA follows: TGCGCCAGCAGCCAAGGACACGACACCGGGGAGCTGTTTTTT. Its translation: CASSQGHDTGELFF.

In this sample, this clone turned up a few times. Other DNA sequences within the sample encode an identical CDR3. The chain couples TRBV7-2 to TRBJ2-7, with 9 nucleotides matching TRBD2. CDR1 is SGHTA, CDR2 FQGNSA, per germline. The CDR3 spans 13 residues. The ends lost 2 bases at V and 5 bases at J; junction bases unmatched: 1. CDR3 sequence: CASSLLAGNEQYF. The CDR3 DNA sequence: TGTGCCAGCAGCTTACTAGCGGGAAACGAGCAGTACTTC.

The rearrangement joins TRBV11-2 to TRBJ2-7, with D possibly TRBD2 on 6 matching bases. Trimming took off 5 bases at V and 5 bases at J, with 10 bases between the two ends. CDR1 is SGHAT, CDR2 FQNNGV, per germline. The CDR3 is made up of 12 amino acids. The CDR3 loop is CASSTGSNEQYF. The DNA for the CDR3 is TGTGCCAGCAGCACCGGGAGTAACGAGCAGTACTTC.